This T cell receptor beta chain was captured in a study of CD8 T cells in Susac syndrome. About the study: The Susac syndrome patients that were sequenced included 5 or 6 with active disease and under 10 in remission. Each patient with Susac syndrome, at the time of blood draw, was therapy-naive, on corticosteroids, or on intravenous immunoglobulin alone.

Random hexamers were used to reverse transcribe about 0.5 to 1 ug of RNA. TCRdb re-called the immunoSEQ multiplex PCR reads with MiXCR, one entry per CDR3 protein. The data hold about 94,000 distinct CDR3 sequences, with around 94% observed a single time. Germline CDR1 and CDR2: LGHNA and YNFKEQ. The V and J ends lost 4 bases and 8 bases respectively, with 18 bases between them. The CDR3 has 15 amino acids. The clonotype was recovered from a human donor with Susac syndrome. The source material was CD4+ T cells from PBMCs. The chain joins TRBV4-2 to TRBJ2-1; the D gene is possibly TRBD2 (6 bases). This CDR3 reads CASSRLIGGADEQFF. CDR3 nucleotide sequence: TGTGCCAGCAGCCGCTTAATCGGCGGGGCGGATGAGCAGTTCTTC.